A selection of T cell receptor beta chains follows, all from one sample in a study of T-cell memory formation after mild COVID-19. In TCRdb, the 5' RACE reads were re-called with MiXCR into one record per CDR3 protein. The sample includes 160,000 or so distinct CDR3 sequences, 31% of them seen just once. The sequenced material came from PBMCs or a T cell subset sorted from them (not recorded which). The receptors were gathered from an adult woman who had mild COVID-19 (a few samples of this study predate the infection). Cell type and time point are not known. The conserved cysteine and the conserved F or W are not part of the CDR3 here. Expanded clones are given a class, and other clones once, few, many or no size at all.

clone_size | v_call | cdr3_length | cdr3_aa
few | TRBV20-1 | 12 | SAVLRDRVTEAF
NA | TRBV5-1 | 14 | ASSLAPGSSYNEQF
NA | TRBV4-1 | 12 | ASSPRVASNEQF
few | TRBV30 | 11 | AWSGLAGGEQF
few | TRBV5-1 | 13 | ASSLIDGFDYEQY
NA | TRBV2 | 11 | ASRRQGNTEAF
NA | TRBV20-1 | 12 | SAPPGGSTYGYT
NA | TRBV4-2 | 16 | ASSQEVGLAGASYEQY
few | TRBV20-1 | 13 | SATGLAGRQETQY
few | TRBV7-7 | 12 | ASSLAGRTNEQF
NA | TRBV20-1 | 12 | SATSYVGESEQY
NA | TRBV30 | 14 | AWNPIAGGRAHEQF
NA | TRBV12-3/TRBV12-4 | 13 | ASSARGRVGTEAF
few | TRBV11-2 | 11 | ASSSGLRETQY
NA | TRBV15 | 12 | ATSSKKSNTEAF
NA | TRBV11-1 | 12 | ASSLGYPNTEAF
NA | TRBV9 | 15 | ASSVEGTSYGTGELF
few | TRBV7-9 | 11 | ASSFPSTDTQY
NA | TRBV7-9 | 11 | AIRQSSTDTQY
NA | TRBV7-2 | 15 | ASSLTGGAGSNQPQH
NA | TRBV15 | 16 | ATSRDPQVAGGRETQY
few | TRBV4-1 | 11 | ASSEIGTYEQY
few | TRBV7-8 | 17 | ASSLRARLAGSRPDTQY
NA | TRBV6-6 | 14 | ASSRGTGGVNTEAF
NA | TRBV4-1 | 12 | ASSPTPLNTEAF
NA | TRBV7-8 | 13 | ASSPIQDFAYEQY
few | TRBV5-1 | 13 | ASSLTGSGDSPLH
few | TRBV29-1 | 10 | SATRSADTQY
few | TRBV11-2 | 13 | ASSPGQSESEKLF
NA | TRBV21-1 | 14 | ASSSPLEGGANEQY
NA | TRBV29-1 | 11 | SVRGDGNTEAF
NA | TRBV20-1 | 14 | SVSGRSLGRTYEQY
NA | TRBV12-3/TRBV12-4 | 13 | ASSLRRGRGNEQF
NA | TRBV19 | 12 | ATNPSPGRYEQF
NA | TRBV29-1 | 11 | SVSSGLTDTQY
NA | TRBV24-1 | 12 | ATKEADPQETQY
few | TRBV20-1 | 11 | SARRTAHNEQF
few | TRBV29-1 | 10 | SYRDGTYEQY
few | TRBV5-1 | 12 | ASSRTGDVAEAF
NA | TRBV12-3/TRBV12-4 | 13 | ASSLAREGYQPQH
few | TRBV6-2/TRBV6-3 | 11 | ASLDTGSDEQY
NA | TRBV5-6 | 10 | ASSFDRTGWY
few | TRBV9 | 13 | ASSVGQPSGNTIY